One sample yielded the 20 T cell receptor beta chains listed below, sequenced in a study of blood T cell repertoires in COVID-19 (dated by TCRdb to the early 2020s). Library creation used the immunoSEQ multiplex PCR assay. TCRdb provides this immuneACCESS table in a form limited to in-frame rearrangements. Some clones are lacking; in checked studies, under half of them reflect an unresolved V gene, and why the rest are absent is not known. The sample profile shows approximately 290,000 clones; around 89% of them were found once. The top ten clonotypes cover around 0.84% of the sample. The sample comprised peripheral blood. The receptors shown here come from a young man with acute or convalescent COVID-19.

The chain uses TRBV5-1 and TRBJ2-2; D is unresolved. V lost 0 bases and J 6 bases, leaving 9 bases between the germline ends. From germline, CDR1 is SGHRS and CDR2 YFSETQ. The CDR3 runs to 14 residues. CDR3 amino acids: CASSLVSGPGELFF. CDR3 DNA sequence: TGCGCCAGCAGCTTGGTTTCTGGGCCCGGGGAGCTGTTTTTT.

The chain links TRBV7-2 to TRBJ2-5; 7 nucleotides agree with TRBD1. V was clipped by 4 bases and J by 5 bases; unmatched bases: 10. The CDR3 contains 15 residues. In germline, CDR1 is SGHTA, CDR2 FQGNSA. The CDR3 DNA sequence: TGTGCCAGCAGCTCGGACAGGCAACTAGGGGAGACCCAGTACTTC. Translated, it gives CASSSDRQLGETQYF.

This clone was counted between two and nine times. The chain employs TRBV10-3 and TRBJ1-2; 8 bases are shared with TRBD1. J was trimmed by 2 bases and V by 3 bases; bases with no gene match: 11. Per germline, CDR1 ENHRY and CDR2 SYGVKD. The CDR3 covers 17 residues. This CDR3 reads CAISDPGAGGANYGYTF. The CDR3 nucleotides are TGTGCCATCAGTGATCCCGGGGCAGGGGGCGCGAACTATGGCTACACCTTC.

This sequence joins TRBV29-1 and TRBJ1-2, with D maybe TRBD1 (6 bases). The ends were cut back, 4 bases at V and 4 bases at J, with 13 bases in the middle. Germline V gives CDR1 SQVTM, CDR2 ANQGSEA. The length of the CDR3 is 13 residues. The CDR3 spells CSVAGQTSYGYTF. The DNA for the CDR3 is TGCAGCGTTGCTGGACAGACCAGCTATGGCTACACCTTC.

The rearrangement uses TRBV3-1 (or the pseudogene TRBV3-2) and TRBJ1-2; 10 nucleotides match TRBD1. V dropped 4 bases and J dropped 0; count of bases not matched to a gene: 8. CDR1 and CDR2 (germline): LGHDT, YNNKEL (reference sequence). The CDR3 length is 17 residues. CDR3 residues: CASSRPGQGFSNYGYTF. The CDR3 DNA sequence: TGTGCCAGCAGCCGTCCGGGACAGGGGTTCTCTAACTATGGCTACACCTTC.

The rearrangement joins TRBV14 to TRBJ2-7; 7 bases are shared with TRBD1. CDR1 is SGHDN, CDR2 FVKESK, per germline. The CDR3 sequence is 16 residues long. Unmatched junction bases numbered 9, after V lost 4 bases and J lost 0 bases. In DNA, the CDR3 is TGTGCCAGCAGCCCTCTAAGACAGGGTTACTCCTACGAGCAGTACTTC. Translating gives CASSPLRQGYSYEQYF.

V is TRBV24-1 and J is TRBJ2-3, with D tentatively TRBD1 (6 bases). Germline V gene sequence: CDR1 KGHDR, CDR2 SFDVKD. This CDR3 contains 13 residues. Trimming took off 9 bases at V and 5 bases at J, with 14 bases between the two ends. The CDR3 bases are TGTGCCACCGGGACACAGACAGGAGATACGCAGTATTTT. It is translated as CATGTQTGDTQYF.

The chain links TRBV7-6 to TRBJ1-3; D perhaps matches TRBD1 (6 bases). Trimming removed 5 bases at V and 0 bases at J, with 14 bases between. Germline V lookup: CDR1 SGHVS, CDR2 FNYEAQ. This CDR3 comprises 16 residues. The CDR3 here is CASSHPGDNSGNTIYF. The CDR3 coding sequence is TGTGCCAGCAGCCACCCTGGGGACAACTCTGGAAACACCATATATTTT.

The rearrangement uses TRBV7-8 and TRBJ1-5, with D perhaps matching TRBD1 (5 bases). The CDR3 extends over 15 amino acids. The germline V gene has CDR1 SGHVS and CDR2 FQNEAQ. V dropped 3 bases and J dropped 6 bases, with 15 bases sitting between them. CDR3 bases: TGTGCCAGCAGCTTCCTACCAGGGAGGGTTCAGCCCCAGCATTTT. Translating it yields CASSFLPGRVQPQHF.

This clone was found once. CDR3 sequence (DNA): TGCGCCAGCAGCTCCACAGGTACGGTGAACGAGCAGTACTTC. Translated: CASSSTGTVNEQYF. The J gene is TRBJ2-7, the V gene TRBV5-1; D is perhaps TRBD1 (5 bases). Germline CDR1 is SGHRS and CDR2 is YFSETQ. The V end lost 3 bases, the J end lost 5 bases, and 15 bases lay between the germline ends. The CDR3 extends over 14 amino acids.

The chain uses TRBV11-2 and TRBJ2-7, with 8 bases aligning to TRBD2. Germline CDR1 and CDR2: SGHAT and FQNNGV. There are 15 residues in the CDR3. The V and J ends lost 2 bases and 2 bases, in that order; junction bases with no gene match: 5. The CDR3 region has the DNA TGTGCCAGCAGCTTAACTGGACTAGCCCCCTACGAGCAGTACTTC. Its translation: CASSLTGLAPYEQYF.

The V call is TRBV5-6, the J call TRBJ1-5; 8 nucleotides line up with TRBD1. The CDR3 is 14 amino acids. The V segment lost 2 bases and the J segment 6 bases; nucleotides outside the gene matches: 4. Germline V gene sequence: CDR1 SGHDT, CDR2 YYEEEE. The chain's CDR3 is CASSFNRGGQPQHF. The CDR3 nucleotides read TGTGCCAGCAGCTTTAACAGGGGGGGTCAGCCCCAGCATTTT.

The rearrangement links TRBV2 to TRBJ2-7; 9 bases agree with TRBD1. CDR1 and CDR2 (germline): SNHLY, FYNNEI. The CDR3 spans 14 residues. With 7 bases clipped from V and 2 bases from J, the junction kept 6 bases outside the gene matches. The CDR3 nucleotides are TGTGCCAGCAAACCGGGACAGGGCACCTACGAGCAGTACTTC. Translation gives CASKPGQGTYEQYF.

The chain combines TRBV18 with TRBJ2-6; maybe TRBD1 (5 bases). The length of the CDR3 is 16 residues. Germline loops: CDR1 KGHSH, CDR2 LQKENI. V was cut by 2 bases and J by 1 base, with 9 bases left in between. The CDR3 DNA sequence: TGTGCCAGCTCACCAGGGTCAGGGTCTGGGGCCAACGTCCTGACTTTC. Amino acid sequence: CASSPGSGSGANVLTF.

This chain uses TRBV19 with TRBJ1-2; TRBD1 matches at 7 bases. With 2 bases clipped from V and 8 bases from J, the junction kept 14 bases outside the gene matches. CDR3 length equals 16 residues. Germline V gene data show CDR1 as LNHDA and CDR2 as SQIVND (reference sequence). The CDR3 is CASSINPQGGPSGYTF. The CDR3 DNA is TGTGCCAGTAGTATAAATCCCCAGGGGGGACCGTCGGGCTACACCTTC.

This sequence joins TRBV14 and TRBJ1-2, with D possibly matching TRBD1 (6 bases). The CDR3 has 15 amino acids. Trimming stripped 3 bases from V and 4 bases from J, with 15 bases between. Germline-derived CDR1 and CDR2 are SGHDN and FVKESK. The DNA of the CDR3 is TGTGCCAGCAGCCAGAAGATAGGACAGCTCTATGGCTACACCTTC. Translation: CASSQKIGQLYGYTF.

This clone came up a few times. This CDR3 is CASSLALDGDTGELFF. Written as DNA, the CDR3 is TGCGCCAGCAGCTTGGCCCTCGACGGAGACACCGGGGAGCTGTTTTTT. The chain combines TRBV5-1 with TRBJ2-2; no clear D. Trimming stripped 0 bases from V and 3 bases from J, with 12 bases between. CDR3 length: 16 residues. Germline lookup yields CDR1 SGHRS and CDR2 YFSETQ.

CDR3 DNA: TGTGCCAGCAGTGAGGGACAGGGATTTTCACCCCTCCACTTT. Its protein is CASSEGQGFSPLHF. The J gene is TRBJ1-6, the V gene TRBV28; TRBD1 agrees at 9 bases. The CDR3 has 14 amino acids. Trimming at V came to 5 bases and at J to 9 bases, leaving 5 bases not matched to a gene. Germline loops: CDR1 MDHEN, CDR2 SYDVKM.

V and J are TRBV7-2 and TRBJ1-2, with TRBD1 as a possible D gene (6 bases). The CDR3 totals 12 residues. CDR1 and CDR2 (germline): SGHTA, FQGNSA. Trimming shortened V by 4 bases and J by 7 bases, and 10 bases separated the two germline ends. CDR3 residues: CASSSRGGGYTF. DNA of the CDR3: TGTGCCAGCAGCTCAAGGGGGGGTGGCTACACCTTC.

The V call is TRBV6-5, the J call TRBJ2-1; D might be TRBD2 (5 bases). This CDR3 has 11 amino acids. Germline values: CDR1 MNHEY, CDR2 SVGAGI. Trimming cost V 8 bases and J 8 bases, with 10 bases left between them. In DNA, the CDR3 is TGTGCCAGCTCTCGTAGCGATGAGCAGTTCTTC. It encodes CASSRSDEQFF.